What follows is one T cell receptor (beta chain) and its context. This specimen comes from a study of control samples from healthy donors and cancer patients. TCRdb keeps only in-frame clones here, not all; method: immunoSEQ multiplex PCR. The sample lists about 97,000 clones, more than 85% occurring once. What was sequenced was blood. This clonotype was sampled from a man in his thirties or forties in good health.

The CDR3 nucleotides are TGTGCCAGCAGTTACAGGGCAGAACCGTTTAATTCACCCCTCCACTTT. It specifies CASSYRAEPFNSPLHF. V and J are TRBV6-6 and TRBJ1-6; D is undetermined. Trimming took 2 bases from V and 6 from J, leaving 14 bases between them. The CDR3 spans 16 residues. CDR1 MNHNY and CDR2 SVGAGI come from the germline V gene (reference sequence).